The clone carrying this T cell receptor beta chain was recorded many times. The antigen is not known. The read gets to within 3 residues of the CDR3 end, and the germline J gene fills in the rest. This entry comes from a study of T cell clonality in common variable immunodeficiency. Study results and limitations: Links between repertoire features and CVID complications were heterogeneity-limited.

The germline V gene has CDR1 GTSNPN and CDR2 SVGIG (reference sequence). With 2 bases removed from V and 4 bases from J, the gap between germline ends came to 8 bases. This CDR3 region has 12 residues. Libraries were prepared by immunoSEQ multiplex PCR; TCRdb keeps only in-frame clonotypes and omits some of them. This set yields roughly 58,000 clones and no singletons; the top ten hold about 5.5%. Sequencing was carried out using peripheral blood mononuclear cells. This TCR was sampled from a person aged 18 to 70 in good health. The V and J genes are TRBV30 and TRBJ1-1; tentative D call: TRBD1 (5 bases). The CDR3 loop is CAWSLGGTEAFF. The part of the CDR3 DNA that was read is TGTGCCTGGAGTCTCGGGGGCACTGAA.